This T cell receptor beta chain is drawn from a study of blood T cells in healthy people across ages. The germline gives CDR1 ENHRY, CDR2 SYGVKD. Trimming stripped 3 bases from V and 0 bases from J, with 6 bases between. The CDR3 length is 14 residues. Donation came from healthy Caucasian individuals in Russia who were aged roughly 6 to 95. A sample-barcoded 5' primer and a J-beta primer mix were used in a second PCR of about 7 to 11 cycles. TCRdb passed the 5' RACE reads through MiXCR, listing each CDR3 protein once. The sample contains 1,800,000 or so distinct CDR3 sequences, about two fifths of which appear only once.

Sequenced input: blood. This receptor was identified in a human donor in good health. This chain links TRBV10-3 with TRBJ1-3; D gene unclear. Here the CDR3 DNA reads TGTGCCATCAGTGATTCTGTCTCTGGAAACACCATATATTTT. Translated, it gives CAISDSVSGNTIYF.